This T cell receptor beta chain was captured in a study of blood T cell repertoires in COVID-19. Assay used: immunoSEQ multiplex PCR; TCRdb lists only in-frame clones, some missing. This sample carries more than 350,000 clones, roughly 90% of them seen once, and the ten largest clones take 1.4% to 1.5%. It was within 2 weeks before study entry that exposed participants met a COVID-19 case. The germline V gene encodes CDR1 SNHLY and CDR2 FYNNEI. This CDR3 spans 15 amino acids. V lost 8 bases and J lost 0, with 14 bases in between. V is TRBV2 and J is TRBJ2-1; tentative D call: TRBD2 (6 bases). The sequenced sample was PBMCs or T cells enriched from blood (not recorded which). This receptor was obtained from a woman aged 18-29 years who had been exposed to COVID-19. CDR3 DNA: TGTGCCAGCGCCCTGTCCGGGGGCTCCTACAATGAGCAGTTCTTC. This codes for CASALSGGSYNEQFF.